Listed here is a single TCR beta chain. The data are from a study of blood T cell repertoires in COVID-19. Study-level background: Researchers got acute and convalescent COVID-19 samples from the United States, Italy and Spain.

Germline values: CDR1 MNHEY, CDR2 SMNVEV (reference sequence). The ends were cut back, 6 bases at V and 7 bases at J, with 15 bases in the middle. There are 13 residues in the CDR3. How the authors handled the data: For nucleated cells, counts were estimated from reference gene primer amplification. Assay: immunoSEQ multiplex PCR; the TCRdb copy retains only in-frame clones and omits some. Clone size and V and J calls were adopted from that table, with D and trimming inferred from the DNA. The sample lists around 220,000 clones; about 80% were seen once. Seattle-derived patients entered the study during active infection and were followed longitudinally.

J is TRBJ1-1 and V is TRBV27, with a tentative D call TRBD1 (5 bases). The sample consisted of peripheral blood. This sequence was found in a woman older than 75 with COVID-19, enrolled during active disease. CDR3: CASSAWGGGEAFF. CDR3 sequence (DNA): TGTGCCAGCAGCGCCTGGGGGGGAGGTGAAGCTTTCTTT.